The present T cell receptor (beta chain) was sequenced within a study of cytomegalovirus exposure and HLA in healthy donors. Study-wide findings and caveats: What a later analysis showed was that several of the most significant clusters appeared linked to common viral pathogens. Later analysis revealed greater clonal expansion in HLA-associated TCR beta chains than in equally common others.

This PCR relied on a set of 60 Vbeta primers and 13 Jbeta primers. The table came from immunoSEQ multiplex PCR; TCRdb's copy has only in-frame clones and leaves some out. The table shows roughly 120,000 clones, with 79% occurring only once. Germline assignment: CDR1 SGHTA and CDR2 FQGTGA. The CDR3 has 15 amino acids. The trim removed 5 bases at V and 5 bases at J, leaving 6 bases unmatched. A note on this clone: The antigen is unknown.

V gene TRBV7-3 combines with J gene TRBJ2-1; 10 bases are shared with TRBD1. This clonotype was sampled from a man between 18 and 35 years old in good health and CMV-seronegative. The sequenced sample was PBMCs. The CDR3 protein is CASSISGQGNNEQFF. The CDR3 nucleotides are TGTGCCAGCAGCATCTCGGGACAGGGGAACAATGAGCAGTTCTTC. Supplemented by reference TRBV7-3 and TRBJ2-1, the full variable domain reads GAGVSQTPSNKVTEKGKYVELRCDPISGHTALYWYRQSLGQGPEFLIYFQGTGAADDSGLPNDRFFAVRPEGSVSTLKIQRTERGDSAVYLCASSISGQGNNEQFFGPGTRLTVL.